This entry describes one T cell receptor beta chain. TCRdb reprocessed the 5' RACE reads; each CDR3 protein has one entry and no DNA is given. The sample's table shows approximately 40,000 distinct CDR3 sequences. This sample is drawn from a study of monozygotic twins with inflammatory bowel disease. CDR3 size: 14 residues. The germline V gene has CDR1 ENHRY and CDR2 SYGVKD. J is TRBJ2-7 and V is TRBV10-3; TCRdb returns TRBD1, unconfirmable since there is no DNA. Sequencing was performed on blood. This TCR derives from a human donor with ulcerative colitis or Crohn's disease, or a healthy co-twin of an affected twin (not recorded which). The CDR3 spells CAISADWGVGEQYF.